This T cell receptor (beta chain) came from a study of read filtering for tumor transcriptome and immune sequencing. Overall study: Roughly 8 patients were R-ISS I, some 15 were R-ISS II, more than five were R-ISS III. Transcriptome libraries were built from DNase-treated RNA.

Sampling of bone marrow took place during active disease in every patient. The CDR3 is made up of 13 amino acids. Germline-derived CDR1 and CDR2 are DFQATT and SNEGSKA (reference sequence). The V gene lost 6 bases and the J gene lost 7 bases, with 15 bases spanning the gap. Molecular barcoded adaptors covering alpha/delta and beta/gamma chains were used on approximately 440 ng RNA. MiXCR was run by TCRdb on the reads, yielding one entry per CDR3 protein. Counted here are 90,000 or so distinct CDR3 sequences, roughly a fifth occurring once; the ten biggest clones make up approximately 10%. Overall study results and limits: The CD138-negative fraction was mixed bone marrow immune cells, not pure T cells.

At least ten counts were recorded for this clonotype. Its antigen is currently unknown. The sequencing sample was made of a population of CD138-negative cells sorted from bone marrow. The J gene is TRBJ1-4, the V gene TRBV20-1; no clear D. The source is a donor aged 40 or older with multiple myeloma. The CDR3 DNA reads TGCAGTGCCCGGTTAAGTTTACCTGAAAAACTGTTTTTT. Translation gives CSARLSLPEKLFF.